This entry lists 9 T cell receptor beta chains sequenced from one sample in a study of T cells after yellow fever vaccination. TCRdb reprocessed the 5' RACE reads via MiXCR and lists one record per CDR3 protein. The sample records roughly 330,000 distinct CDR3 sequences, roughly 4% being singletons. The sequenced sample was PBMCs, obtained 5 days after the yellow fever booster vaccination. These receptors were taken from a man younger than 35 who received the YFV17D yellow fever vaccine.

In this sample, this clonotype turned up a few times. This chain connects TRBV28 to TRBJ2-1, with TRBD1 identical over 9 bases. The CDR3 extends over 18 amino acids. Germline trimming cut 5 bases from V and 1 base from J; bases unmatched to any gene: 12. Germline CDR1 reads MDHEN; CDR2 reads SYDVKM. The CDR3 DNA is TGTGCCAGCAGTCCGTCACCGGGACAGGGTCTATCCTACAATGAGCAGTTCTTC. Its protein product is CASSPSPGQGLSYNEQFF. The complete variable domain, with remaining parts taken from reference TRBV28 and TRBJ2-1, reads DVKVTQSSRYLVKRTGEKVFLECVQDMDHENMFWYRQDPGLGLRLIYFSYDVKMKEKGDIPEGYSVSREKKERFSLILESASTNQTSMYLCASSPSPGQGLSYNEQFFGPGTRLTVL.

This clonotype came up a few times. This sequence joins TRBV18 and TRBJ1-1; a possible D gene is TRBD1 (5 bases). The length of the CDR3 is 15 residues. V lost 2 bases, J lost 3 bases, and 13 bases lay in between. Germline V gene data show CDR1 as KGHSH and CDR2 as LQKENI. CDR3 sequence: CASSPGWGRDTEAFF. CDR3 nucleotide sequence: TGTGCCAGCTCACCAGGGTGGGGGAGAGACACTGAAGCTTTCTTT.

This rearrangement joins TRBV4-1 to TRBJ2-5, with TRBD1 matching over 7 bases. Germline V CDR1 and CDR2: MGHRA, YSYEKL. The CDR3 length is 14 residues. With V trimmed by 5 bases and J by 0 bases, 3 bases remained unmatched. CDR3 DNA sequence: TGCGCCAGCAGCGGGGACAGAGACCAAGAGACCCAGTACTTC. Its translation is CASSGDRDQETQYF.

This clonotype turned up a few times. This chain links TRBV4-3 with TRBJ2-5; D may be TRBD1 or TRBD2 (6 bases each). Germline CDR1 reads LGHNA; CDR2 reads YSLEER. Trimming cost V 4 bases and J 4 bases, with 25 bases left between them. There are 18 residues in the CDR3. The DNA of the CDR3 is TGCGCCAGCAGCCCCTTCGGCTTCGGACTCAAGGGGGGAGAGACCCAGTACTTC. This translates into CASSPFGFGLKGGETQYF.

The rearrangement joins TRBV7-6 to TRBJ2-2; D gene ambiguous. CDR1 and CDR2 (germline): SGHVS, FNYEAQ. The length of the CDR3 is 15 residues. V lost 2 bases, J lost 1 base, and 8 bases lay in between. CDR3 bases: TGTGCCAGCAGCTTACGTTTAGTGAACACCGGGGAGCTGTTTTTT. Its protein product is CASSLRLVNTGELFF.

CDR3 nucleotides: TGTGCCAGCAGTGAAGGGACATGGACACTGAGGAGAGTCAATCAGCCCCAGCATTTT. The encoded protein is CASSEGTWTLRRVNQPQHF. The V call is TRBV6-1, the J call TRBJ1-5, with D perhaps TRBD1 (5 bases). The CDR3 contains 19 residues. The V gene's germline CDR1 is MNHNS and CDR2 SASEGT. The V end lost 1 base, the J end lost 3 bases, and 22 bases lay between the germline ends.

This clonotype has only a few counts. This chain links TRBV6-5 with TRBJ2-3, with D unclear. Germline V gene sequence: CDR1 MNHEY, CDR2 SVGAGI. With 2 bases removed from V and 1 base from J, the gap between germline ends came to 10 bases. CDR3 length: 15 amino acids. CDR3 coding DNA: TGTGCCAGCAGTTACCAAGGTCGAGGCACAGATACGCAGTATTTT. Amino acids: CASSYQGRGTDTQYF.

This clonotype has a handful of counts. The chain couples TRBV5-1 to TRBJ2-3; unclear D gene. The CDR3 extends over 14 amino acids. Germline V gene data show CDR1 as SGHRS and CDR2 as YFSETQ. V dropped 3 bases and J dropped 2 bases, with 10 bases sitting between them. The CDR3 sequence is CASSSVNPTDTQYF. Here the CDR3 DNA reads TGCGCCAGCAGCTCGGTTAACCCCACAGATACGCAGTATTTT.

This clonotype was observed a few times. V usage is TRBV9 and J usage is TRBJ2-1, with D unresolved. Per germline, CDR1 SGDLS and CDR2 YYNGEE. The ends were cut back, 4 bases at V and 9 bases at J, with 8 bases in the middle. The CDR3 totals 11 residues. CDR3 loop: CASSLRTEQFF. The CDR3 region has the DNA TGTGCCAGCAGCCTGAGGACTGAGCAGTTCTTC.